This T cell receptor (beta chain) was found in a study of blood T cells in healthy people across ages. The CDR3 length is 16 residues. General observations from the study: Bulk PBMC profiling left naive and antigen-experienced comparisons inconclusive.

Per sample, extraction of total RNA gave at least 6 micrograms in every case. This clonotype has just a few counts. The antigen remains unidentified. A second about 7 to 11 cycle PCR used barcoded and J-beta primers. TCRdb re-analysed the 5' RACE reads in MiXCR, keeping a single row per CDR3 protein. The top ten hold 10% to 12% of the sample, which has roughly 1.6 million distinct CDR3 sequences, around 35% seen once. The source of this sequence is a young woman in good health. The J gene is TRBJ1-1, the V gene TRBV21-1; whether TRBD1, the table's D call, matches the DNA was not checked. TRBV21-1 constitutes a pseudogene. The sequenced sample was blood. DNA of the CDR3: TGTGCCAGCAGCAAGAGTCAGGAACAGAGGGGAACTGAAGCTTTCTTT. This encodes CASSKSQEQRGTEAFF.